A selection of T cell receptor beta chains follows, all from one sample in a study of blood T cell repertoires in COVID-19. The protocol was immunoSEQ multiplex PCR, while the TCRdb copy is restricted to in-frame clones and leaves out a portion. There are some 130,000 clones in the sample; around 80% occur only once, and approximately 6% lies in the top ten. The sequenced material came from PBMCs or T cells enriched from blood (not recorded which). All receptors derive from a woman between 50 and 59 years old who had recovered from COVID-19. CDR3s include the opening cysteine and the closing phenylalanine or tryptophan. The D gene is left open where the match is weak. Clone size is stated in some rows and not others, as once, few, many or a class when expanded.

TRBV21-1	TRBJ2-6	-	-	TGTGCCAGCAGCAAAGAAAAGATACACTCTGGGGCCAACGTCCTGACTTTC	CASSKEKIHSGANVLTF
TRBV5-1	TRBJ1-2	-	TRBD1	TGCGCCAGCAGCTTACTGACAGGGGATCAAGGCTACACCTTC	CASSLLTGDQGYTF
TRBV28	TRBJ2-6	-	-	TGTGCCAGCAGTTTAGTTACCAACCCCCGGGGATACTTGAGCTCTGGGGCCAACGTCCTGACTTTC	CASSLVTNPRGYLSSGANVLTF
TRBV18	TRBJ1-1	-	-	TGTGCCAGCTCACCACCTTCGACGAGGCACACTGAAGCTTTCTTT	CASSPPSTRHTEAFF
TRBV28	TRBJ1-2	few	TRBD1	TGTGCCAGTGCAACAGGGGGGGTTGGCTACACCTTC	CASATGGVGYTF
TRBV7-2	TRBJ2-1	-	-	TGTGCCAGCAGCTTAGCGCGTGTCAGGGCGGATGAGCAGTTCTTC	CASSLARVRADEQFF
TRBV6-5	TRBJ1-3	-	-	TGTGCCAGCAGTTACTCCAGGGGCACCATATATTTT	CASSYSRGTIYF
TRBV28	TRBJ1-2	few	-	TGTGCCAGCACTATAGCAGGGTATGGCTACACCTTC	CASTIAGYGYTF
TRBV5-4	TRBJ1-1	once	TRBD1	TGTGCCAGCAGACCTGAGACAGGGTACACTGAAGCTTTCTTT	CASRPETGYTEAFF
TRBV16	TRBJ1-4	-	-	TGTGCCAGCAGCCAATTGATAGATGAAAAACTGTTTTTT	CASSQLIDEKLFF
TRBV5-4	TRBJ2-2	-	-	TGTGCCAGCAGCTCTCAGGGGCGGATTCCGAACACCGGGGAGCTGTTTTTT	CASSSQGRIPNTGELFF
TRBV5-4	TRBJ1-5	-	-	TGTGCCAGCAGCTTGGCTGAGCAGGGGAATCAGCCCCAGCATTTT	CASSLAEQGNQPQHF
TRBV10-3	TRBJ2-3	-	TRBD2	TGTGCCATCAGTGAGTCTAGTGGGGGGGGCACAGATACGCAGTATTTT	CAISESSGGGTDTQYF
TRBV7-9	TRBJ2-7	-	TRBD1	TGTGCCAGCAGCCTACCACCGGGACAGGGATCCTTAGGGCAGCAGTACTTC	CASSLPPGQGSLGQQYF
TRBV28	TRBJ2-3	-	-	TGTGCCAGCAGTTTTGACAACACAGATACGCAGTATTTT	CASSFDNTDTQYF
TRBV18	TRBJ1-1	-	TRBD1	TGTGCCAGCTCATCAGACATACAGGGGGCGTGGGGTACTGAAGCTTTCTTT	CASSSDIQGAWGTEAFF
TRBV5-1	TRBJ2-1	-	-	TGCGCCAGCAGCTTTTCGGGGGAATACAATGAGCAGTTCTTC	CASSFSGEYNEQFF
TRBV5-6	TRBJ1-5	-	-	TGTGCCAGCAGCCTAAATAATCAGCCCCAGCATTTT	CASSLNNQPQHF
TRBV9	TRBJ2-3	-	-	TGTGCCAGCAGCATGGAGGGTTCCGGTACGCAGTATTTT	CASSMEGSGTQYF
TRBV30	TRBJ2-7	-	-	TGTGCCTGGAGTCAGGGGCAGGGGAAGGACGAGCAGTACTTC	CAWSQGQGKDEQYF
TRBV7-7	TRBJ2-7	-	TRBD1	TGTGCCAGCAGCCGAGGGGGACAGGGGTACGAGCAGTACTTC	CASSRGGQGYEQYF
TRBV6-5	TRBJ1-6	-	TRBD1	TGTGCCAGCAGTTCTAGACAGGGGTCCTATAATTCACCCCTCCACTTT	CASSSRQGSYNSPLHF
TRBV28	TRBJ2-3	-	-	TGTGCCAGCCTCTCTAGCACAGATACGCAGTATTTT	CASLSSTDTQYF
TRBV7-2	TRBJ2-7	-	-	TGTGCCAGCAGCTTAAGGGGCCTCAGGGGAAGCTCCTACGAGCAGTACTTC	CASSLRGLRGSSYEQYF
TRBV27	TRBJ2-1	-	TRBD2	TGTGCCAGCAGTTTGGCGGGGGGAGTCAATGAGCAGTTCTTC	CASSLAGGVNEQFF
TRBV5-6	TRBJ2-7	once	TRBD1	TGTGCCAGCAGCTTGGAACAGGGGATCCCCTACGAGCAGTACTTC	CASSLEQGIPYEQYF
TRBV2	TRBJ2-2	-	TRBD2	TGTGCCAGCAGCCAGACTAGCGGGGGTACCGGGGAGCTGTTTTTT	CASSQTSGGTGELFF
TRBV5-5	TRBJ2-2	-	TRBD1	TGTGCCAGCAGCCGACAGGGCCTCACCGGGGAGCTGTTTTTT	CASSRQGLTGELFF
TRBV29-1	TRBJ1-1	few	-	TGCAGCGCCCAGACTACTGAAGCTTTCTTT	CSAQTTEAFF
TRBV7-9	TRBJ2-5	-	-	TGTGCCGGGACTGTCCTAGCAGCGGAAAGAACCCAGTACTTC	CAGTVLAAERTQYF
TRBV28	TRBJ2-1	-	-	TGTGCCAGCAGCAGTCTTCCGCAAATCAATGAGCAGTTCTTC	CASSSLPQINEQFF
TRBV27	TRBJ1-5	once	-	TGTGCCAGCAGTTCGGGGGTAGGTCAGCCCCAGCATTTT	CASSSGVGQPQHF
TRBV6-1	TRBJ2-7	-	-	TGTGCCAGCAGTGAAGTTCTAGTTACATACGAGCAGTACTTC	CASSEVLVTYEQYF
TRBV18	TRBJ1-6	-	-	TGTGCCAGCTCACCTTCGGGTGCCACAAATTCACCCCTCCACTTT	CASSPSGATNSPLHF
TRBV5-4	TRBJ1-6	-	-	TGTGCCAGCAGGTCGCGGGCGGGTAATTCACCCCTCCACTTT	CASRSRAGNSPLHF
TRBV7-3	TRBJ2-3	-	TRBD2	TGTGCCAGCAGCTTACGGAGCGGGGGGCTAACAGAAAGCACAGATACGCAGTATTTT	CASSLRSGGLTESTDTQYF
TRBV2	TRBJ1-5	-	-	TGTGCCAGCAGTGAAGGGACACCCTATAGCAATCAGCCCCAGCATTTT	CASSEGTPYSNQPQHF
TRBV7-9	TRBJ1-2	-	TRBD1	TGTGCCAGCCGCGACCAGACAGGGGGCAGCTATGGCTACACCTTC	CASRDQTGGSYGYTF
TRBV5-4	TRBJ2-3	once	TRBD2	TGTGCCAGCAGCTTGGTTGAGCGGGGAAACACAGATACGCAGTATTTT	CASSLVERGNTDTQYF
TRBV27	TRBJ1-2	-	-	TGTGCCAGCAGTTCGACACGTAACTATGGCTACACCTTC	CASSSTRNYGYTF
TRBV4-1	TRBJ1-2	-	TRBD1	TGCGCCAGCAGCCAAGATCCTGACAGGGCAGACGGCTACACCTTC	CASSQDPDRADGYTF
TRBV27	TRBJ1-4	few	-	TGTGCCAGCAGTTTAAACAGGGCGAGTGAAAAACTGTTTTTT	CASSLNRASEKLFF
TRBV6-1	TRBJ1-2	-	TRBD1	TGTGCCAGCAGTGCGAGACTAGGACAGGCCGCGAACTATGGCTACACCTTC	CASSARLGQAANYGYTF
TRBV9	TRBJ1-1	-	TRBD1	TGTGCCAGCAGCGAGGGACAGTTAAGGACTGAAGCTTTCTTT	CASSEGQLRTEAFF
TRBV7-9	TRBJ2-3	-	-	TGTGCCAGCAGCTTATCCCTTTCTCCACTACGAGATACGCAGTATTTT	CASSLSLSPLRDTQYF
TRBV18	TRBJ2-7	-	TRBD1	TGTGCCAGCTCCGGGACAGGCCTATCCTACGAGCAGTACTTC	CASSGTGLSYEQYF
TRBV3-1/TRBV3-2	TRBJ2-7	-	-	TGTGCCAGCAGCCCGGGACACTCCTACGAGCAGTACTTC	CASSPGHSYEQYF
TRBV28	TRBJ2-7	-	-	TGTGCCAGCAGCCGAACAGGACATACCTACGAGCAGTACTTC	CASSRTGHTYEQYF
TRBV12-3/TRBV12-4	TRBJ1-5	-	-	TGTGCCAGCACTCCCGAGGGTCAGCCCCAGCATTTT	CASTPEGQPQHF
TRBV10-3	TRBJ1-2	many	TRBD1	TGTGCCATCAGTGGGGGGACAGAGGGCTACACCTTC	CAISGGTEGYTF
TRBV28	TRBJ2-1	-	TRBD1	TGTGCCAGCAGCCCCCCCGGGACAGGGCTTTTTGAGCAGTTCTTC	CASSPPGTGLFEQFF
TRBV3-1/TRBV3-2	TRBJ2-5	once	TRBD2	TGTGCCAGCAGCGGGGGACTAGCCTTAAAAGAGACCCAGTACTTC	CASSGGLALKETQYF